This is a list of T cell receptor beta chains from one sample in a study of blood T cell repertoires in COVID-19. Repertoires were generated with immunoSEQ multiplex PCR, while TCRdb's copy carries only in-frame clones and drops some. The sample has approximately 220,000 clones, 85% to 90% seen once. The specimen was PBMCs or T cells enriched from blood (not recorded which). These receptors all stem from a man in his thirties or forties who had recovered from COVID-19. CDR3s include the opening cysteine and the closing phenylalanine or tryptophan. The D gene is left open where the match is weak. Clone size is shown for a subset of rows, as once, few, many or a class of expanded clone.

D	size	J	V	CDR3	DNA
.	few	TRBJ2-3	TRBV7-9	CASSLGGQFRQYF	TGTGCCAGCAGCTTAGGAGGACAGTTCCGGCAGTATTTT
TRBD2	.	TRBJ2-1	TRBV6-2/TRBV6-3	CASSYSGRGNEQFF	TGTGCCAGCAGTTACAGCGGGAGAGGGAATGAGCAGTTCTTC
.	.	TRBJ2-7	TRBV6-1	CASSEPLTAYEQYF	TGTGCCAGCAGTGAACCCTTGACAGCATACGAGCAGTACTTC
TRBD1	.	TRBJ1-5	TRBV4-1	CASSLPGQNQPQHF	TGCGCCAGCAGCTTACCGGGACAGAATCAGCCCCAGCATTTT
.	.	TRBJ1-1	TRBV10-1	CASSEQKNTEAFF	TGCGCCAGCAGTGAACAAAAGAACACTGAAGCTTTCTTT
TRBD1	.	TRBJ1-6	TRBV30	CAWSEGQGNSPLHF	TGTGCCTGGAGCGAGGGACAGGGAAATTCACCCCTCCACTTT
.	.	TRBJ1-3	TRBV5-4	CASSMDRANTIYF	TGTGCCAGCAGCATGGACAGAGCCAACACCATATATTTT
TRBD1	few	TRBJ1-4	TRBV2	CASGTGRGEKLFF	TGTGCCAGTGGGACAGGGAGGGGTGAAAAACTGTTTTTT
.	.	TRBJ2-1	TRBV7-9	CASSLWGRTSSYNEQFF	TGTGCCAGCAGCTTATGGGGGCGGACGAGCTCCTACAATGAGCAGTTCTTC
TRBD2	.	TRBJ2-7	TRBV19	CASSPPGLAGTYEQYF	TGTGCCAGTAGTCCCCCGGGACTAGCGGGAACCTACGAGCAGTACTTC
TRBD2	.	TRBJ2-7	TRBV11-2	CASSLGSGREQYF	TGTGCCAGCAGCTTAGGGAGCGGGAGGGAGCAGTACTTC
.	.	TRBJ2-3	TRBV7-9	CASSLGESLTDTQYF	TGTGCCAGCAGCTTAGGAGAGTCCCTCACAGATACGCAGTATTTT
TRBD1	once	TRBJ1-1	TRBV19	CASSIGQGSPGTEAFF	TGTGCCAGTAGTATCGGACAGGGTTCCCCGGGGACTGAAGCTTTCTTT
.	.	TRBJ1-1	TRBV5-6	CASSFFPGVNTEAFF	TGTGCCAGCAGCTTTTTTCCGGGGGTGAACACTGAAGCTTTCTTT
.	few	TRBJ2-5	TRBV7-9	CASSLIVQETQYF	TGTGCCAGCAGCTTAATCGTCCAAGAGACCCAGTACTTC
TRBD1	once	TRBJ1-6	TRBV2	CASSLDPDRAPCHF	TGTGCCAGCAGTTTGGATCCGGACAGGGCCCCGTGTCACTTT
.	.	TRBJ1-1	TRBV5-1	CASSLAPLVTQRNTEAFF	TGCGCCAGCAGCTTGGCGCCTTTGGTTACACAGAGGAACACTGAAGCTTTCTTT
.	.	TRBJ2-7	TRBV15	CATSTGTTDTYEQYF	TGTGCCACCAGCACAGGAACAACAGATACCTACGAGCAGTACTTC
TRBD1	.	TRBJ1-1	TRBV6-2/TRBV6-3	CASSYLIRTGGEAFF	TGTGCCAGCAGTTACCTCATTCGGACAGGTGGGGAAGCTTTCTTT
.	.	TRBJ1-1	TRBV7-9	CASSLLGPVNTEAFF	TGTGCCAGCAGCTTACTGGGGCCAGTGAACACTGAAGCTTTCTTT
TRBD1	.	TRBJ2-7	TRBV10-3	CAISPRGTGGEQYF	TGTGCCATCAGCCCGAGGGGGACAGGGGGCGAGCAGTACTTC
TRBD2	.	TRBJ2-7	TRBV9	CASSATSGLAGVEQYF	TGTGCCAGCAGCGCGACATCGGGACTAGCGGGAGTCGAGCAGTACTTC
.	.	TRBJ2-7	TRBV28	CASSFGPPGPLYYEQYF	TGTGCCAGCAGTTTTGGCCCGCCAGGGCCCCTCTACTACGAGCAGTACTTC
.	few	TRBJ1-5	TRBV6-5	CASTDYSNQPQHF	TGTGCCAGCACAGATTATAGCAATCAGCCCCAGCATTTT
TRBD2	once	TRBJ2-5	TRBV6-5	CATSYGLADQETQYF	TGTGCCACCAGTTACGGACTAGCGGACCAAGAGACCCAGTACTTC
.	.	TRBJ2-4	TRBV11-2	CASRHTTGAKNIQYF	TGTGCCAGCAGACATACGACAGGTGCCAAAAACATTCAGTACTTC
.	.	TRBJ2-5	TRBV11-3	CASSPGIFAETQYF	TGTGCCAGCAGCCCCGGGATCTTTGCTGAGACCCAGTACTTC
.	.	TRBJ1-5	TRBV30	CAWSGGGSQPQHF	TGTGCCTGGAGTGGTGGAGGGAGTCAGCCCCAGCATTTT
.	.	TRBJ1-2	TRBV6-1	CASSPDRDYGYTF	TGTGCCAGCAGCCCCGACAGAGACTATGGCTACACCTTC
TRBD1	few	TRBJ1-2	TRBV4-2	CASSQGGQGLYGYTF	TGTGCCAGCAGCCAAGGGGGACAGGGGCTCTATGGCTACACCTTC
TRBD2	.	TRBJ2-2	TRBV4-1	CASSQDTSGGNTGELFF	TGCGCCAGCAGCCAAGATACTAGCGGGGGCAACACCGGGGAGCTGTTTTTT
TRBD1	.	TRBJ1-5	TRBV4-3	CASSPRIGGDQPQHF	TGCGCCAGCAGCCCCAGGATAGGGGGCGATCAGCCCCAGCATTTT